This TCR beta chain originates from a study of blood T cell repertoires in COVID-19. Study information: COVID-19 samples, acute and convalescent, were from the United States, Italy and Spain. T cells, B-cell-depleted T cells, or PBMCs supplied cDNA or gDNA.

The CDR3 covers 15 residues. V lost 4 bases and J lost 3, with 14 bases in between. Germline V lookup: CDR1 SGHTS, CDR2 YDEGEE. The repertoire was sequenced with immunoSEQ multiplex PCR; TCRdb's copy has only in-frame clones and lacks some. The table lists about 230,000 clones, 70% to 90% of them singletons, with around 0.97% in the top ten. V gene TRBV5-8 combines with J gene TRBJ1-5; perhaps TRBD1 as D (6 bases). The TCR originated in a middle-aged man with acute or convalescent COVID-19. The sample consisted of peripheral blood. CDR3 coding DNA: TGTGCCAGCAGCCCGAACGACAGGTTCAATCAGCCCCAGCATTTT. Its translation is CASSPNDRFNQPQHF.